This TCR beta chain originates from a study of blood T cells in healthy people across ages. Study conclusions and caveats: Estimates drawn from one million T cells were deemed to understate diversity. The unsorted PBMCs prevented any conclusive comparison of naive versus antigen-experienced cells.

Many counts were recorded for this clonotype. The antigen remains unidentified. The CDR3 loop spans 14 amino acids. In germline, CDR1 is SGHRS, CDR2 YFSETQ. Trimming left V 0 bases short and J 4 bases short, with 8 bases between. Ranging in age from about 6 to 95, the donors were healthy Caucasian individuals from Russia. Next came a second PCR, run for roughly 6 to 11 cycles, which used a sample-barcoded 5' primer along with a J-beta primer mix. MiXCR was run by TCRdb on the 5' RACE reads, yielding one entry per CDR3 protein. The sample shows over a million distinct CDR3 sequences, roughly 40% of them seen only once.

The specimen was blood. This TCR came from a woman younger than 30 in good health. V is TRBV5-1 and J is TRBJ2-1; possible D gene TRBD1, 5 bases. The CDR3 DNA reads as TGCGCCAGCAGCTTGGAGGGGCGTTACAATGAGCAGTTCTTC. This sequence encodes CASSLEGRYNEQFF.